Below, 18 T cell receptor beta chains from the same sample are listed, as sequenced in a study of blood T cell repertoires in COVID-19. The protocol was immunoSEQ multiplex PCR, while the TCRdb copy is restricted to in-frame clones and leaves out a portion. The repertoire holds 100,000 to 150,000 clones, with roughly 90% as singletons. Sample: PBMCs or T cells enriched from blood (not recorded which). All receptors come from a woman aged 50 to 60 who had recovered from COVID-19.

The rearrangement links TRBV10-3 to TRBJ2-7; TRBD1 aligns across 10 bases. CDR1 is ENHRY and CDR2 is SYGVKD in the germline V gene. J gave up 4 bases and V 6 bases, and 3 bases lay outside the gene matches. This CDR3 contains 13 residues. The CDR3 reads CAIRGTGVYEQYF. The CDR3 DNA reads TGTGCCATCAGAGGGACAGGGGTTTACGAGCAGTACTTC.

The rearrangement joins TRBV30 to TRBJ1-5, with 8 nucleotides matching TRBD1. Trimming removed 0 bases from V and 4 bases from J; junction bases left unmatched: 2. The CDR3 length is 14 residues. Per germline, CDR1 GTSNPN and CDR2 SVGIG (reference sequence). The CDR3 DNA follows: TGTGCCTGGAGTGTGTGGACAGGGAATCAGCCCCAGCATTTT. Protein product: CAWSVWTGNQPQHF.

The J gene is TRBJ2-3, the V gene TRBV12-3 or TRBV12-4; D unresolved. V shed 0 bases and J shed 7 bases, with 8 bases lying between them. This CDR3 is 13 amino acids long. The CDR3 bases are TGTGCCAGCAGTTTAGCTGAAGCGTATACGCAGTATTTT. It encodes CASSLAEAYTQYF.

The rearrangement links TRBV19 to TRBJ1-2; D possibly corresponds to TRBD1 (5 bases). The CDR3 runs 15 residues. The germline CDR1 and CDR2 sequences are LNHDA and SQIVND (reference sequence). V was pared by 6 bases and J by 1 base, with 15 bases between. CDR3 sequence reads: CASRDYTGDNYGYTF. The CDR3 nucleotides are TGTGCCAGTAGGGATTACACAGGAGATAACTATGGCTACACCTTC.

The sample holds one count of this clone. The V gene is TRBV9, the J gene TRBJ2-2, with D unresolved. The CDR3 runs to 11 residues. V lost 4 bases and J 6 bases, leaving 4 bases between the germline ends. Per germline, CDR1 SGDLS and CDR2 YYNGEE. The CDR3 DNA reads TGTGCCAGCAGCCCATCCGGGGAGCTGTTTTTT. Residues: CASSPSGELFF.

The chain couples TRBV27 to TRBJ2-7, with 9 bases aligning to TRBD1. Germline V gene lookup returns CDR1 MNHEY and CDR2 SMNVEV (reference sequence). With V trimmed by 6 bases and J by 6 bases, 9 bases remained unmatched. This CDR3 has 14 amino acids. As DNA, the CDR3 is TGTGCCAGCAGAAAGACAGGGGGAGGCCGCGAGCAGTACTTC. This encodes CASRKTGGGREQYF.

The genes are TRBV2 and TRBJ1-1; D is uncertain. Trimming removed 6 bases from V and 11 bases from J, with 16 bases in between. The CDR3 is 12 amino acids. CDR1 and CDR2 (germline): SNHLY, FYNNEI. CDR3 sequence reads: CASRRDPSNAFF. The CDR3 nucleotides are TGTGCCAGCAGGAGGGATCCCAGCAACGCTTTCTTT.

The CDR3 region has the DNA TGTGCCAGTAGTATAGGGCCAGGGGCGAGCAATCAGCCCCAGCATTTT. Translation gives CASSIGPGASNQPQHF. The rearrangement uses TRBV19 and TRBJ1-5, with D maybe TRBD1 (6 bases). The CDR3 consists of 16 residues. Per germline, CDR1 LNHDA and CDR2 SQIVND (reference sequence). V lost 1 base and J 1 base, leaving 11 bases between the germline ends. The whole variable domain, filled in from reference TRBV19 and TRBJ1-5, reads DGGITQSPKYLFRKEGQNVTLSCEQNLNHDAMYWYRQDPGQGLRLIYYSQIVNDFQKGDIAEGYSVSREKKESFPLTVTSAQKNPTAFYLCASSIGPGASNQPQHFGDGTRLSIL.

The chain recombines TRBV19 with TRBJ1-2, with 7 nucleotides matching TRBD1. The ends lost 4 bases at V and 3 bases at J; junction bases unmatched: 5. This CDR3 region has 14 residues. CDR1 LNHDA and CDR2 SQIVND come from the germline V gene (reference sequence). This CDR3 reads CASSNRGADYGYTF. The CDR3 DNA is TGTGCCAGTAGTAACAGGGGCGCAGACTATGGCTACACCTTC. Combining the CDR3 with reference TRBV19 and TRBJ1-2 gives the whole variable domain DGGITQSPKYLFRKEGQNVTLSCEQNLNHDAMYWYRQDPGQGLRLIYYSQIVNDFQKGDIAEGYSVSREKKESFPLTVTSAQKNPTAFYLCASSNRGADYGYTFGSGTRLTVV.

In its sample, this clone was seen once. The gene calls are TRBV19 and TRBJ2-1, with 11 bases that match TRBD2. The germline CDR1 and CDR2 sequences are LNHDA and SQIVND (reference sequence). This CDR3 spans 18 amino acids. Trimming cost V 3 bases and J 0 bases; bases outside gene matches: 7. This chain's CDR3 is CASSMGSGGASSYNEQFF. CDR3 sequence (DNA): TGTGCCAGTAGTATGGGTAGCGGGGGGGCTAGCTCCTACAATGAGCAGTTCTTC.

The chain carries TRBV7-2 and TRBJ2-2, with 8 bases fitting TRBD2. Germline CDR1 reads SGHTA; CDR2 reads FQGNSA. This CDR3 has 16 residues. V was clipped by 5 bases and J by 4 bases; unmatched bases: 9. The CDR3 spells CASSPGLAGLTGELFF. The CDR3 DNA is TGTGCCAGCAGCCCGGGGCTAGCGGGCCTCACCGGGGAGCTGTTTTTT. Filled out from reference TRBV7-2 and TRBJ2-2, the complete variable domain reads GAGVSQSPSNKVTEKGKDVELRCDPISGHTALYWYRQSLGQGLEFLIYFQGNSAPDKSGLPSDRFSAERTGGSVSTLTIQRTQQEDSAVYLCASSPGLAGLTGELFFGEGSRLTVL.

The V and J genes are TRBV5-4 and TRBJ2-1; 8 nucleotides agree with TRBD2. Trimming cost V 0 bases and J 7 bases; bases outside gene matches: 6. CDR3 size: 15 residues. In germline, CDR1 is SGHNT, CDR2 YYREEE (reference sequence). CDR3 nucleotide sequence: TGTGCCAGCAGCTTGGGTGGGCGGGGGGCGAATGAGCAGTTCTTC. Protein product: CASSLGGRGANEQFF.

The chain uses TRBV24-1 and TRBJ2-3, with 11 bases fitting TRBD1. This CDR3 is built from 16 residues. From germline, CDR1 is KGHDR and CDR2 SFDVKD. After removal of 4 bases from V and 4 bases from J, the junction contained 6 bases not matched to a gene. For the CDR3, the DNA is TGTGCCACCAGTGACCCCGGACAGGGGGCAGCAGATACGCAGTATTTT. Its protein product is CATSDPGQGAADTQYF.

This clone was detected only a few times. The V call is TRBV10-1, the J call TRBJ2-5, with 10 bases aligning to TRBD1. The CDR3 totals 16 residues. The ends lost 3 bases at V and 3 bases at J; junction bases unmatched: 7. The germline gives CDR1 WNHNN, CDR2 SYGVQD (reference sequence). The DNA for the CDR3 is TGCGCCAGCAGTGACTCGCCCGGGACAGGGGAAGAGACCCAGTACTTC. Encoded protein: CASSDSPGTGEETQYF.

The CDR3 spells CASSQARGSVYGYTF. CDR3 nucleotide sequence: TGTGCCAGCAGCCAAGCCCGGGGAAGCGTCTATGGCTACACCTTC. The chain employs TRBV3-1 (or the pseudogene TRBV3-2) and TRBJ1-2; D uncertain. The CDR3 loop spans 15 amino acids. Germline V gene lookup returns CDR1 LGHDT and CDR2 YNNKEL (reference sequence). Trimming left V 1 base short and J 4 bases short, with 13 bases between.

This chain joins TRBV7-3 and TRBJ2-5, with D possibly TRBD2 on 6 matching bases. Per the germline V gene, CDR1 is SGHTA and CDR2 is FQGTGA. V lost 4 bases and J lost 2, with 8 bases in between. CDR3 size: 13 residues. For the CDR3, the DNA is TGTGCCAGCAGCTCCGGACTACAAGAGACCCAGTACTTC. Translating gives CASSSGLQETQYF. The entire variable domain, with the rest obtained from reference TRBV7-3 and TRBJ2-5, is as follows: GAGVSQTPSNKVTEKGKYVELRCDPISGHTALYWYRQSLGQGPEFLIYFQGTGAADDSGLPNDRFFAVRPEGSVSTLKIQRTERGDSAVYLCASSSGLQETQYFGPGTRLLVL.

The CDR3 protein is CASSQGTGTSWRISYEQYF. For the CDR3, the DNA is TGCGCCAGCAGCCAAGGGACAGGGACCTCTTGGAGGATCTCCTACGAGCAGTACTTC. J is TRBJ2-7 and V is TRBV4-1; 8 bases match TRBD1. V trimming: 1 base; J trimming: 0 bases; junction bases outside the gene matches: 14. This CDR3 is built from 19 residues. Germline V gene lookup returns CDR1 MGHRA and CDR2 YSYEKL.

The J gene is TRBJ1-1, the V gene TRBV11-2; D remains ambiguous. The CDR3 extends over 14 amino acids. Per the germline V gene, CDR1 is SGHAT and CDR2 is FQNNGV. V lost 3 bases and J 8 bases, leaving 16 bases between the germline ends. The CDR3 region is CASSFYLGGLEAFF. In DNA, the CDR3 is TGTGCCAGCAGCTTTTACTTAGGTGGGCTAGAAGCTTTCTTT.